A selection of T cell receptor beta chains follows, all from one sample in a study of beta chain features in type 1 diabetes. Generated by immunoSEQ multiplex PCR, the TCRdb table keeps only in-frame clones and is missing some. This table holds 110,000 to 150,000 clones, about 10% found once. Sequencing input: central memory CD4+ T cells from blood. All receptors derive from a man younger than 35 in good health. Both conserved end residues are part of each CDR3. The D gene is left open where the match is weak. Clone sizes are given selectively: once, few, many, or a class where the clone is expanded.

V gene,J gene,clone size,D gene,CDR3 DNA,CDR3 protein
TRBV18,TRBJ1-1,medium-sized,-,TGTGCCAGCTCACCACCGGCAGGGTCGACAGAAGCTTTCTTT,CASSPPAGSTEAFF
TRBV19,TRBJ2-7,few,TRBD1,TGTGCCAGTAGTATGCGAACAGGGGCTTCCTACGAGCAGTACTTC,CASSMRTGASYEQYF
TRBV7-2,TRBJ1-5,-,-,TGTGCCAGCAGCTTAGCAGGCCGGGCCCAGCATTTT,CASSLAGRAQHF
TRBV10-1,TRBJ2-7,few,-,TGCGCCAGCAGTGAGGCGGGGAGTACCTACGAGCAGTACTTC,CASSEAGSTYEQYF
TRBV7-6,TRBJ1-1,-,-,TGTGCCAGCAGCTCCTCCCCAGGGGCAGCTTTCTTT,CASSSSPGAAFF
TRBV7-9,TRBJ1-4,many,-,TGTGCCGGGTCTGTGGGGCAGGAGGAAAAACTGTTTTTT,CAGSVGQEEKLFF
TRBV7-2,TRBJ1-5,-,-,TGTGCCAGCAGCTTACAGGGGCGCCCTTACAATCAGCCCCAGCATTTT,CASSLQGRPYNQPQHF
TRBV6-5,TRBJ2-3,few,TRBD1,TGTGCCAGCAGTGAACAGGGGGATACGCAGTATTTT,CASSEQGDTQYF
TRBV7-2,TRBJ2-2,few,-,TGTGCCAGCAGCGAAAAATGGGGGGGCCCGAACACCGGGGAGCTGTTTTTT,CASSEKWGGPNTGELFF
TRBV4-2,TRBJ1-2,-,TRBD1,TGTGCCAGCAGCCAAGAAGCCAGGGGGAATGGCTACACCTTC,CASSQEARGNGYTF
TRBV7-2,TRBJ1-5,few,-,TGTGCCAGCAGCCCGTGGGCAGCTCTTTATAGCAATCAGCCCCAGCATTTT,CASSPWAALYSNQPQHF
TRBV18,TRBJ1-2,-,-,TGTGCCAGCTCACCACCGGCCAGGTACTATGGCTACACCTTC,CASSPPARYYGYTF
TRBV6-6,TRBJ1-3,-,-,TGTGCCAGCAAAAGCCTGTTGAGCTCTGGAAACACCATATATTTT,CASKSLLSSGNTIYF
TRBV6-5,TRBJ1-6,-,TRBD1,TGTGCCAGCAGGCAACGACGGACAGGGTCTTCACCCCTCCACTTT,CASRQRRTGSSPLHF
TRBV9,TRBJ1-2,many,-,TGTGCCAGCAGCGTAACAGGCGGTGGCTACACCTTC,CASSVTGGGYTF
TRBV7-2,TRBJ2-1,-,TRBD1,TGTGCCAGCAGCCCCCTGACAGGGAGAGTAGGAAATGAGCAGTTCTTC,CASSPLTGRVGNEQFF
TRBV4-3,TRBJ1-5,-,TRBD1,TGCGCCAGCAGCCAAGATTCAGGACAGGGGGGTCAGCCCCAGCATTTT,CASSQDSGQGGQPQHF
TRBV7-2,TRBJ2-3,few,TRBD2,TGTGCCAGCAGCCTGGGACTAGCGACAGCAGATACGCAGTATTTT,CASSLGLATADTQYF
TRBV5-4,TRBJ2-2,few,TRBD2,TGTGCCAGCAGCTCGGGACTAGCGGGGGGGCCCGGGGAGCTGTTTTTT,CASSSGLAGGPGELFF
TRBV6-6,TRBJ2-1,-,TRBD2,TGTGCCAGCACCCCCGGACTAGCGGGGTCCTATGAGCAGTTCTTC,CASTPGLAGSYEQFF
TRBV9,TRBJ2-3,-,-,TGTGCCAGCAGCCCCCACAGTGATACGCAGTATTTT,CASSPHSDTQYF
TRBV6-6,TRBJ2-3,-,TRBD2,TGTGCCAGCAAAACTAGCGGGGGGAGCACAGATACGCAGTATTTT,CASKTSGGSTDTQYF
TRBV5-1,TRBJ2-3,few,TRBD2,TGCGCCAGCAGCTGGTTTGGGGGGGGCACAGATACGCAGTATTTT,CASSWFGGGTDTQYF
TRBV14,TRBJ2-7,-,-,TGTGCCAGCAGCCAAATATCTGTCGAGCAGTACTTC,CASSQISVEQYF
TRBV7-2,TRBJ1-2,-,-,TGTGCCAGCAGCTTGGGCCCGAGCTATGGCTACACCTTC,CASSLGPSYGYTF
TRBV25-1,TRBJ1-2,-,TRBD1,TGTGCCAGCAGTGCCCCGGACAGGGGGGCTGGCTACACCTTC,CASSAPDRGAGYTF
TRBV5-1,TRBJ2-7,-,-,TGCGCCAGCAGCTTCAGGATCACCTACGAGCAGTACTTC,CASSFRITYEQYF
TRBV11-2,TRBJ2-2,few,TRBD1,TGTGCCAGCAGACGGGGCCTAGGGACAGGACGGACGGGGGAGCTGTTTTTT,CASRRGLGTGRTGELFF
TRBV4-1,TRBJ2-1,-,TRBD2,TGCGCCAGCAGCCAAGCCGGGACTATTTCCTACAATGAGCAGTTCTTC,CASSQAGTISYNEQFF
TRBV19,TRBJ1-6,few,-,TGTGCCAGTAGGCACAGGGTGGGGGATTCACCCCTCCACTTT,CASRHRVGDSPLHF
TRBV5-1,TRBJ2-3,few,TRBD2,TGCGCCAGCAGCTTGGTGTCCGGGACTAGGAAAGATACGCAGTATTTT,CASSLVSGTRKDTQYF
TRBV28,TRBJ2-1,few,TRBD1,TGTGCCAGCAGTTTAGGAACCAGAGACAGGGGGAATGAGCAGTTCTTC,CASSLGTRDRGNEQFF
TRBV11-2,TRBJ2-1,-,-,TGTGCCAGCAGCTCCCCTCGAGAATCCAATGAGCAGTTCTTC,CASSSPRESNEQFF
TRBV6-8,TRBJ2-3,-,TRBD2,TGTGCCAGCAGTTACGCGGAGTTAGCGGGGAGGACAGATACGCAGTATTTT,CASSYAELAGRTDTQYF
TRBV5-8,TRBJ2-5,few,TRBD2,TGTGCCAGCAGGATTAGCGGGGGGCAAGAGACCCAGTACTTC,CASRISGGQETQYF
TRBV7-2,TRBJ2-5,-,TRBD2,TGTGCCAGCAGCTCAACGGGACTAGCGGGGGGGACCCAGTACTTC,CASSSTGLAGGTQYF
TRBV7-7,TRBJ2-3,few,TRBD1,TGTGCCAGCAGCTCCGGGACAGGGGGAACAGATACGCAGTATTTT,CASSSGTGGTDTQYF
TRBV5-1,TRBJ2-7,few,TRBD1,TGCGCCAGCAGCTGGACAGGGGGGACCTCCTACGAGCAGTACTTC,CASSWTGGTSYEQYF
TRBV5-1,TRBJ2-5,few,TRBD2,TGCGCCAGCAGCTTGGTGGGGGGGGACCAGGAGACCCAGTACTTC,CASSLVGGDQETQYF
TRBV7-8,TRBJ2-1,-,TRBD1,TGTGCCAGCAGCACACAGGGGAGCTCCTACAATGAGCAGTTCTTC,CASSTQGSSYNEQFF
TRBV2,TRBJ1-2,-,TRBD1,TGTGCCAGCAGAAACCAGGGGGCTAACTATGGCTACACCTTC,CASRNQGANYGYTF
TRBV5-1,TRBJ2-1,-,TRBD1,TGCGCCAGCGCCACACAGGGGGCAGACAATGAGCAGTTCTTC,CASATQGADNEQFF
TRBV7-9,TRBJ1-4,-,TRBD1,TGTGCCAGCAGCCAGGGGACAGTTGCAACTAATGAAAAACTGTTTTTT,CASSQGTVATNEKLFF
TRBV18,TRBJ2-1,-,-,TGTGCCAGCTCACCAAGACAGGTCGAGCATGAGCAGTTCTTC,CASSPRQVEHEQFF
TRBV4-1,TRBJ1-2,few,TRBD1,TGCGCCAGCAGCCAACCGGGACAGGGGGACTATGGCTACACCTTC,CASSQPGQGDYGYTF
TRBV18,TRBJ2-7,-,-,TGTGCCAGCTCACCACTTCAGCTAAGGAGCTCCTACGAGCAGTACTTC,CASSPLQLRSSYEQYF
TRBV7-2,TRBJ1-2,few,-,TGTGCCAGCAGCTTAGAGCGGGGTGTGTGGGGAGGCTACACCTTC,CASSLERGVWGGYTF
TRBV30,TRBJ1-5,-,TRBD1,TGTGCCGGAGGACAGGGGGGTCAGCCCCAGCATTTT,CAGGQGGQPQHF
TRBV2,TRBJ2-3,-,-,TGTGCCAGCAAGGAGGGTCCTAGCACAGATACGCAGTATTTT,CASKEGPSTDTQYF
TRBV5-1,TRBJ2-1,-,TRBD2,TGCGCCAGCAGCGGACTAGCGGGGGGCCGAGATGAGCAGTTCTTC,CASSGLAGGRDEQFF
TRBV5-6,TRBJ1-2,-,-,TGTGCCAGCAGCTTGGGGGGCAGCCCCACTGGCCATGGCTACACCTTC,CASSLGGSPTGHGYTF
TRBV5-8,TRBJ1-4,-,TRBD1,TGTGCCAGCAGCTTGGGGACAGGGGATGGCAATGAAAAACTGTTTTTT,CASSLGTGDGNEKLFF
TRBV5-1,TRBJ2-7,few,TRBD1,TGCGCCAGCAGCTTGGGGACAGGGCCCTACGAGCAGTACTTC,CASSLGTGPYEQYF